A single sample gave rise to the 11 T cell receptor beta chains below, sequenced in a study of early T cells in non-severe SARS-CoV-2 infection (dated by TCRdb to the early 2020s). Library preparation employed 5' RACE. Reads for this sample came from a NextSeq 500. TCRdb trimmed public reads at Q25 via fastp, called clones via MiXCR and kept in-frame beta chains. Each record represents a unique CDR3 protein, reported with the most common genes and DNA among its rows. The sample table records 90,000 to 120,000 distinct CDR3 sequences; about an eighth of these occur just once. The ten most abundant clones make up around 3.2% of the sample. The material sequenced was whole blood. These receptors were obtained from an adult who was a healthcare worker with PCR-confirmed SARS-CoV-2 infection or an uninfected control (not recorded which).

This clonotype was observed many times. This rearrangement joins TRBV14 to TRBJ1-4; tentative D call: TRBD1 (6 bases). The ends were cut back, 4 bases at V and 7 bases at J, with 16 bases in the middle. CDR1 and CDR2 from the germline V gene are SGHDN and FVKESK. The CDR3 sequence is 15 residues long. The CDR3 here is CASSPGGGGVEKLFF. The CDR3 DNA follows: TGTGCCAGCAGCCCCGGGGGGGGCGGTGTTGAAAAACTGTTTTTT.

This clonotype showed up many times. The chain is built from TRBV11-1 and TRBJ2-2, with TRBD2 matching over 9 bases. The junction had 4 bases not matched to a gene; V was cut back by 2 bases and J by 6 bases. The CDR3 runs to 15 residues. CDR1 is SGHAT and CDR2 is FQDESV in the germline V gene (reference sequence). Written as DNA, the CDR3 is TGTGCCAGCAGCTTATCCGCGGGAGGGCCCGGGGAGCTGTTTTTT. Its translation is CASSLSAGGPGELFF.

This clonotype appeared a few times. The chain is built from TRBV3-1 and TRBJ1-6; 9 nucleotides agree with TRBD1. The CDR3 extends over 17 amino acids. V lost 0 bases to trimming and J lost 5 bases; unmatched junction nucleotides: 5. Germline CDR1 and CDR2: LGHDT and YNNKEL (reference sequence). The CDR3 loop is CASSQDRGDRDNSPLHF. DNA of the CDR3: TGTGCCAGCAGCCAAGATAGGGGGGACAGGGATAATTCACCCCTCCACTTT.

This clonotype came up a few times. J is TRBJ1-1 and V is TRBV5-1; unclear D gene. CDR1 is SGHRS and CDR2 is YFSETQ in the germline V gene. The CDR3 totals 13 residues. V was cut by 1 base and J by 1 base, with 5 bases left in between. CDR3 coding DNA: TGCGCCAGCAGCTTGTCCCAGAACACTGAAGCTTTCTTT. This codes for CASSLSQNTEAFF.

This clonotype was found many times. V and J are TRBV27 and TRBJ2-1; D may be TRBD1 (6 bases). CDR1 and CDR2 from the germline V gene are MNHEY and SMNVEV (reference sequence). V was shortened by 3 bases and J by 9 bases, with 21 bases between the two germline ends. The CDR3 covers 16 residues. The CDR3 reads CASSFQGPIMMGEQFF. The CDR3 nucleotides are TGTGCCAGCAGTTTCCAGGGGCCGATTATGATGGGTGAGCAGTTCTTC.

The sample holds a few counts of this clonotype. The genes are TRBV19 and TRBJ2-2; 8 bases are shared with TRBD1. The V segment lost 3 bases and the J segment 7 bases; nucleotides outside the gene matches: 4. Germline CDR1 reads LNHDA; CDR2 reads SQIVND (reference sequence). The CDR3 has 14 amino acids. The CDR3 region is CASSMDRAVGELFF. CDR3 DNA sequence: TGTGCCAGTAGTATGGACAGGGCGGTCGGGGAGCTGTTTTTT.

This clonotype has ten or more counts. The chain is built from TRBV28 and TRBJ2-2, with TRBD1 as a possible D gene (6 bases). Germline V gene data show CDR1 as MDHEN and CDR2 as SYDVKM. The ends were cut back, 10 bases at V and 2 bases at J, with 14 bases in the middle. The CDR3 totals 14 residues. CDR3 DNA sequence: TGTGCCAACCAGGGGCCCCCTAACACCGGGGAGCTGTTTTTT. This codes for CANQGPPNTGELFF.

This clonotype was observed at least ten times. The rearrangement links TRBV10-3 to TRBJ2-5, with TRBD2 identical over 10 bases. CDR1 is ENHRY and CDR2 is SYGVKD in the germline V gene. Losses at the gene ends were 10 bases for V and 5 bases for J; bases not matched to a gene: 13. The CDR3 spans 15 residues. CDR3 residues: CATTSGPPKGETQYF. The CDR3 DNA is TGTGCCACGACTAGCGGGCCCCCCAAGGGGGAGACCCAGTACTTC.

There are many counts of this clonotype. In DNA, the CDR3 is TGTGCCAGCAGCACCGGGACTAGCGGCCCGGGTACCCAGTACTTC. This sequence encodes CASSTGTSGPGTQYF. J is TRBJ2-5 and V is TRBV11-2; 11 nucleotides match TRBD2. The length of the CDR3 is 15 residues. V was pared by 5 bases and J by 8 bases, with 10 bases of the junction left unmatched. CDR1 and CDR2 from the germline V gene are SGHAT and FQNNGV.

This chain links TRBV7-8 with TRBJ2-7; D may correspond to TRBD1 or TRBD2 (5 bases each). With 6 bases removed from V and 6 bases from J, the gap between germline ends came to 21 bases. The CDR3 is 15 amino acids. CDR1 and CDR2 from the germline V gene are SGHVS and FQNEAQ. CDR3 region: CASRDSGTFGGEQYF. The CDR3 nucleotides are TGTGCCAGCAGGGATTCGGGGACGTTCGGCGGCGAGCAGTACTTC. Full variable domain (missing parts from reference TRBV7-8 and TRBJ2-7): GAGVSQSPRYKVAKRGQDVALRCDPISGHVSLFWYQQALGQGPEFLTYFQNEAQLDKSGLPSDRFFAERPEGSVSTLKIQRTQQEDSAVYLCASRDSGTFGGEQYFGPGTRLTVT.

V is TRBV7-9 and J is TRBJ2-7, with 7 positions matching TRBD1. This CDR3 contains 12 residues. Losses at the gene ends were 3 bases for V and 7 bases for J; bases not matched to a gene: 3. Germline V gene data show CDR1 as SEHNR and CDR2 as FQNEAQ (reference sequence). The CDR3, as DNA: TGTGCCAGCAGCTTCCAGACAGGGGAGCAGTACTTC. It yields the protein CASSFQTGEQYF.